Listed here is a single T cell receptor beta chain. Its antigen is still unknown. Using immunoSEQ multiplex PCR, the repertoire was profiled, and TCRdb retains in-frame clones only, with some absent. This table holds more than 90,000 clones, 70% to 85% found once. This sample stems from a study of radiotherapy plus CTLA-4 blockade in lung cancer. Background on the study: Disease control reached over 30%, with objective responses in roughly 17%. Study outcomes and limitations: Early clone dynamics of blood T cells, plus interferon-beta, reportedly predicted response best. TCR clones from tumors expanded in blood after radiotherapy plus ipilimumab.

CDR3 length: 14 residues. Trimming cost V 4 bases and J 3 bases, with 11 bases left between them. The V gene's germline CDR1 is MDHEN and CDR2 SYDVKM. The input for sequencing was peripheral blood, taken from a patient treated with radiotherapy plus ipilimumab. The sequence was collected from a human donor with non-small cell lung cancer that progressed on radiotherapy plus ipilimumab. Some clones in this sample may be carry-over from other donors' samples. The chain is built from TRBV28 and TRBJ2-3; D possibly matches TRBD1 or TRBD2 (5 bases each). This CDR3 is CASSSGALTDTQYF. As DNA, the CDR3 is TGTGCCAGCAGTTCCGGGGCTCTGACAGATACGCAGTATTTT.